This T cell receptor (beta chain) was identified during a study of blood T cell repertoires in COVID-19. Study in general: Acute and convalescent COVID-19 samples came from the United States, Italy and Spain. PBMCs, B-cell-depleted T cells, or T cells were the source of the cDNA or gDNA that made up the material.

Profiling relied on immunoSEQ multiplex PCR, and the TCRdb table lists in-frame clones only, not all of them. The repertoire holds roughly 120,000 clones, with around 80% as singletons. Unmatched junction bases numbered 13, after V lost 9 bases and J lost 4 bases. CDR3 length: 15 residues. Germline V CDR1 and CDR2: SGDLS, YYNGEE. This receptor was taken from a woman in her sixties or seventies with acute or convalescent COVID-19. This chain uses TRBV9 with TRBJ2-3; 8 nucleotides align to TRBD1. Sequencing input: peripheral blood. For the CDR3, the DNA is TGTGCCACCAACCCCAGGGGGCGTAGTTCAGATACGCAGTATTTT. Amino acids: CATNPRGRSSDTQYF.